The 24 T cell receptor beta chains in this list originate from one sample, sequenced in a study of response to subunit inactivated influenza vaccine. TCRdb itself ran the RT-PCR reads through MiXCR, one entry per CDR3 protein. The repertoire has over 800,000 distinct CDR3 sequences, around 20% of them found once; the top ten carry roughly 10%. The sample was PBMCs from blood, taken 5 days after vaccination. Source of these receptors: a man aged 45-65 years who received an inactivated influenza vaccine.

This clonotype was seen a few times. The chain employs TRBV20-1 and TRBJ2-7; D uncertain. The CDR3 extends over 11 amino acids. The V end was cut by 5 bases, the J end by 5 bases, with 10 bases between. Germline V CDR1 and CDR2: DFQATT, SNEGSKA (reference sequence). The DNA of the CDR3 is TGCAGTGCTCACAAACTCCACGAGCAGTACTTC. The encoded protein is CSAHKLHEQYF.

There are a few counts of this clonotype. The rearrangement uses TRBV20-1 and TRBJ1-2; D is unresolved. V lost 0 bases, J lost 6 bases, and 17 bases lay in between. Germline CDR1 DFQATT, CDR2 SNEGSKA (reference sequence). This CDR3 has 15 amino acids. For the CDR3, the DNA is TGCAGTGCTAGAGATCTCGTGGGCAGGCTTAATGGCTACACCTTC. This translates into CSARDLVGRLNGYTF.

This sequence joins TRBV20-1 and TRBJ2-5; 10 bases are shared with TRBD2. V dropped 1 base and J dropped 2; count of bases not matched to a gene: 10. Germline V CDR1 and CDR2: DFQATT, SNEGSKA (reference sequence). The CDR3 extends over 17 amino acids. The CDR3 sequence: CSARGASGRVGQETQYF. The DNA for the CDR3 is TGCAGTGCTAGAGGGGCTAGCGGGAGAGTGGGGCAAGAGACCCAGTACTTC.

The gene calls are TRBV12-3 or TRBV12-4 and TRBJ2-1; D is perhaps TRBD1 (5 bases). With 6 bases removed from V and 4 bases from J, the gap between germline ends came to 13 bases. The CDR3 has 14 amino acids. The CDR3 loop is CASSPAGHYNEQFF. In nucleotides, the CDR3 is TGTGCCAGCAGCCCCGCCGGACATTACAATGAGCAGTTCTTC.

The chain is built from TRBV12-3 or TRBV12-4 and TRBJ2-1, with TRBD2 identical over 13 bases. This CDR3 has 15 residues. The junction had 8 bases not matched to a gene; V was cut back by 5 bases and J by 10 bases. The CDR3 region has the DNA TGTGCCAGCAGTAAGGGACTAGCGGGAAAGAACGAGCAGTTCTTC. Translation gives CASSKGLAGKNEQFF.

The chain uses TRBV12-3 or TRBV12-4 and TRBJ2-7; 11 bases align to TRBD1. Trimming took 5 bases from V and 3 from J; bases not matched to a gene: 9. The CDR3 totals 16 residues. This CDR3 is CASSPGTGGFFYEQYF. The CDR3 DNA reads TGTGCCAGCAGTCCCGGGACAGGGGGATTTTTCTACGAGCAGTACTTC.

The sample holds many counts of this clonotype. CDR3 sequence: CATSDEVSREQFF. The CDR3 coding sequence is TGTGCCACCAGTGATGAGGTCAGTCGTGAGCAGTTCTTC. The chain links TRBV24-1 to TRBJ2-1; the D is unclear. V was cut by 3 bases and J by 9 bases, with 11 bases left in between. This CDR3 is 13 amino acids long. Germline values: CDR1 KGHDR, CDR2 SFDVKD.

The chain combines TRBV4-2 with TRBJ2-7; D not resolved. The CDR3 covers 16 residues. The germline V gene has CDR1 LGHNA and CDR2 YNFKEQ. Trimming stripped 0 bases from V and 3 bases from J, with 15 bases between. The CDR3 DNA reads TGTGCCAGCAGCCAAGATCCCAGGAGTCCCGACTACGAGCAGTACTTC. Protein product: CASSQDPRSPDYEQYF.

The V gene is TRBV15, the J gene TRBJ1-5, with 8 positions matching TRBD1. The CDR3 runs to 17 residues. With V trimmed by 3 bases and J by 1 base, 8 bases remained unmatched. Germline V gives CDR1 LNHNV, CDR2 YYDKDF (reference sequence). CDR3 sequence reads: CATSSIQGARSNQPQHF. CDR3 bases: TGTGCCACCAGCAGCATTCAGGGGGCTAGGAGCAATCAGCCCCAGCATTTT. Full variable domain (rest looked up from reference TRBV15 and TRBJ1-5): DAMVIQNPRYQVTQFGKPVTLSCSQTLNHNVMYWYQQKSSQAPKLLFHYYDKDFNNEADTPDNFQSRRPNTSFCFLDIRSPGLGDTAMYLCATSSIQGARSNQPQHFGDGTRLSIL.

The table lists this clonotype with many counts. The chain's CDR3 is CASSQVGRDPNGYTF. The CDR3 DNA reads TGCGCCAGCAGCCAAGTTGGCAGGGACCCGAATGGCTACACCTTC. The chain uses TRBV4-3 and TRBJ1-2, with D possibly being TRBD1 (5 bases). V lost 1 base to trimming and J lost 6 bases, with 15 bases between them. Germline loops: CDR1 LGHNA, CDR2 YSLEER. This CDR3 has 15 residues.

In this sample, this clonotype turned up a few times. This rearrangement joins TRBV20-1 to TRBJ1-2, with TRBD1 matching 7 bases. V dropped 4 bases and J dropped 3; count of bases not matched to a gene: 8. CDR3 size: 14 residues. Germline V lookup: CDR1 DFQATT, CDR2 SNEGSKA (reference sequence). The CDR3 coding sequence is TGCAGTGCTAAGACGACAGGGAGGGACTATGGCTACACCTTC. Translating it yields CSAKTTGRDYGYTF.

J is TRBJ2-7 and V is TRBV7-9; the D gene is possibly TRBD2 (6 bases). Germline V gene lookup returns CDR1 SEHNR and CDR2 FQNEAQ (reference sequence). The CDR3 runs to 14 residues. Trimming stripped 5 bases from V and 3 bases from J, with 14 bases between. The CDR3 reads CASSPLAGLYEQYF. DNA of the CDR3: TGTGCCAGCAGCCCACTGGCGGGGCTCTACGAGCAGTACTTC.

This clonotype was seen a handful of times. The chain has TRBV24-1 and TRBJ2-4; 7 positions agree with TRBD1. The CDR3 runs to 16 residues. From germline, CDR1 is KGHDR and CDR2 SFDVKD. The junction had 8 bases not matched to a gene; V was cut back by 4 bases and J by 3 bases. DNA of the CDR3: TGTGCCACCAGTGACCGGACAGGATCGGGCAAAAACATTCAGTACTTC. It codes for CATSDRTGSGKNIQYF.

This clonotype showed up many times. The chain links TRBV5-6 to TRBJ2-1; no firm D call. CDR3 size: 12 residues. Germline CDR1 is SGHDT and CDR2 is YYEEEE. V was shortened by 4 bases and J by 0 bases, with 2 bases between the two germline ends. Here the CDR3 reads CASSLSYNEQFF. The CDR3 DNA reads as TGTGCCAGCAGCCTCTCCTACAATGAGCAGTTCTTC.

Here the CDR3 reads CASTQIRDEQYF. Here the CDR3 DNA reads TGTGCCAGCACTCAAATTCGGGACGAGCAGTACTTC. V is TRBV2 and J is TRBJ2-7; D uncertain. This CDR3 region has 12 residues. V was shortened by 7 bases and J by 5 bases, with 12 bases between the two germline ends. Germline-derived CDR1 and CDR2 are SNHLY and FYNNEI.

The sample holds a few counts of this clonotype. The chain couples TRBV29-1 to TRBJ2-1, with 11 bases aligning to TRBD2. The CDR3 is 15 residues long. CDR1 is SQVTM and CDR2 is ANQGSEA in the germline V gene. With V trimmed by 2 bases and J by 3 bases, 3 bases remained unmatched. The CDR3 region is CSVELAGGYYNEQFF. As DNA, the CDR3 is TGCAGCGTTGAATTAGCGGGAGGGTACTACAATGAGCAGTTCTTC.

Only a few counts were recorded for this clonotype. The chain combines TRBV7-3 with TRBJ2-1; 9 bases align to TRBD1. Looked up from germline, CDR1 is SGHTA and CDR2 is FQGTGA. Trimming at V came to 2 bases and at J to 6 bases, leaving 5 bases not matched to a gene. The CDR3 sequence is 15 residues long. The CDR3 loop reads CASSLGSTGGNEQFF. The CDR3 region has the DNA TGTGCCAGCAGCTTAGGATCGACAGGGGGCAATGAGCAGTTCTTC.

This clonotype was seen a handful of times. The genes are TRBV10-3 and TRBJ1-4, with D possibly matching TRBD1 (6 bases). The CDR3 is made up of 13 amino acids. CDR1 is ENHRY, CDR2 SYGVKD, per germline. The V end was cut by 10 bases, the J end by 14 bases, with 23 bases between. This chain's CDR3 is CATTLGQGSTLFF. In nucleotides, the CDR3 is TGTGCCACCACCCTCGGTCAGGGGAGTACTCTGTTTTTT.

This clonotype has ten or more counts. The chain is built from TRBV28 and TRBJ1-5; the match to TRBD1 covers 11 bases. The CDR3 has 15 residues. J lost 6 bases, V lost 4 bases, and 5 bases had no gene match. CDR1 MDHEN and CDR2 SYDVKM come from the germline V gene. The CDR3 region is CASSSGTGGSQPQHF. The DNA of the CDR3 is TGTGCCAGCAGTTCGGGGACAGGGGGAAGTCAGCCCCAGCATTTT.

V and J are TRBV9 and TRBJ2-5; tentative D call: TRBD2 (5 bases). Germline V lookup: CDR1 SGDLS, CDR2 YYNGEE. The CDR3 has 14 amino acids. V lost 2 bases, J lost 2 bases, and 10 bases lay in between. The CDR3: CASSVRAEQETQYF. The CDR3 coding sequence is TGTGCCAGCAGCGTCAGAGCGGAGCAAGAGACCCAGTACTTC.

The V call is TRBV3-1, the J call TRBJ2-1, with D unresolved. Germline loops: CDR1 LGHDT, CDR2 YNNKEL (reference sequence). This CDR3 is built from 16 residues. Trimming removed 0 bases at V and 6 bases at J, with 15 bases between. This CDR3 is CASSQERFPLGNEQFF. CDR3 coding DNA: TGTGCCAGCAGCCAAGAGAGGTTTCCCTTAGGCAATGAGCAGTTCTTC.

Ten or more counts support this clonotype. The CDR3 here is CSARTGGTEAFF. DNA for the CDR3: TGCAGTGCTAGAACAGGGGGCACTGAAGCTTTCTTT. The chain has TRBV20-1 and TRBJ1-1; 8 bases align to TRBD1. CDR1 is DFQATT and CDR2 is SNEGSKA in the germline V gene (reference sequence). With V trimmed by 2 bases and J by 4 bases, 0 bases remained unmatched. CDR3 length: 12 residues.

This clonotype has only a few counts. The gene calls are TRBV12-3 or TRBV12-4 and TRBJ2-4; TRBD1 agrees at 7 bases. CDR3 length: 14 residues. Germline trimming cut 6 bases from V and 9 bases from J; bases unmatched to any gene: 11. CDR3 in DNA: TGTGCCAGCAGAAAAGACAGGGTGTTGGGCATTCAGTACTTC. The encoded protein is CASRKDRVLGIQYF.

This clonotype was counted between two and nine times. The gene calls are TRBV2 and TRBJ2-1; 9 bases align to TRBD2. The CDR3 has 16 amino acids. Germline trimming cut 4 bases from V and 1 base from J; bases unmatched to any gene: 5. Germline V lookup: CDR1 SNHLY, CDR2 FYNNEI. The CDR3 DNA sequence: TGTGCCAGCAGTGTTGATAGCGGGAGTTCCTACAATGAGCAGTTCTTC. Residues: CASSVDSGSSYNEQFF.